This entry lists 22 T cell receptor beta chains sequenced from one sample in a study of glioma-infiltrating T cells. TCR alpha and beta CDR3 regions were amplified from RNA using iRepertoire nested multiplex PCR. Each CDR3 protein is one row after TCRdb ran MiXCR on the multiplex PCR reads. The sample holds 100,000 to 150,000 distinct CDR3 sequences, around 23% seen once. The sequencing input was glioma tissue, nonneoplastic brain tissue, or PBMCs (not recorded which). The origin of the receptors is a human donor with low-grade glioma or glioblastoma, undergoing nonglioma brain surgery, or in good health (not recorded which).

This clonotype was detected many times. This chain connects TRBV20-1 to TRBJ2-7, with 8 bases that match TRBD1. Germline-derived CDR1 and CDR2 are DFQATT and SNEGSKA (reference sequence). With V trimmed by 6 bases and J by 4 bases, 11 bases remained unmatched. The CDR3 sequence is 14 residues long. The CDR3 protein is CSAIDRGRLYEQYV. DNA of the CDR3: TGCAGTGCCATAGACAGGGGTCGGCTGTACGAGCAGTACGTC.

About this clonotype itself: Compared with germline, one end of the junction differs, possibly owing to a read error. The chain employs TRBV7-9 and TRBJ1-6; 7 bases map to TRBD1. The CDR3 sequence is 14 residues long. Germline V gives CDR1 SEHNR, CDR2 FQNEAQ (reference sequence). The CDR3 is CARSLLGGDSPLHF. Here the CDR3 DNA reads TGTGCCAGAAGCTTACTAGGGGGCGATTCACCCCTCCACTTT.

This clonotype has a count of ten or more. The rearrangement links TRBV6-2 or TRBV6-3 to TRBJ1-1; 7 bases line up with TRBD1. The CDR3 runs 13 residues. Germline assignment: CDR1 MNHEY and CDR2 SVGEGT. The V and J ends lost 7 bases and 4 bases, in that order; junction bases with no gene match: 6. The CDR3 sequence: CASTTGWGTEAFF. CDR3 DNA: TGTGCCAGCACGACAGGGTGGGGCACTGAAGCTTTCTTT.

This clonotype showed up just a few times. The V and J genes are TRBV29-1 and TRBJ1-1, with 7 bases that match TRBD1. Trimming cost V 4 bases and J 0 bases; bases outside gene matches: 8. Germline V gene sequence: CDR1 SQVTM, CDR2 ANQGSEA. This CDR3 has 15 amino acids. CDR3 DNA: TGCAGCGTTGGAGGGGGACAGAATCTGAACACTGAAGCTTTCTTT. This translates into CSVGGGQNLNTEAFF. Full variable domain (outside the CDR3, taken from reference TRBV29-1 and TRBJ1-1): SAVISQKPSRDICQRGTSLTIQCQVDSQVTMMFWYRQQPGQSLTLIATANQGSEATYESGFVIDKFPISRPNLTFSTLTVSNMSPEDSSIYLCSVGGGQNLNTEAFFGQGTRLTVV.

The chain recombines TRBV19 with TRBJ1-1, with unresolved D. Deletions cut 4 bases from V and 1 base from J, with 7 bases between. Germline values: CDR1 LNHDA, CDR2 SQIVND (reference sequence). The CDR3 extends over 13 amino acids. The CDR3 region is CASSTRENTEAFF. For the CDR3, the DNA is TGTGCCAGTAGTACCCGGGAGAACACTGAAGCTTTCTTT.

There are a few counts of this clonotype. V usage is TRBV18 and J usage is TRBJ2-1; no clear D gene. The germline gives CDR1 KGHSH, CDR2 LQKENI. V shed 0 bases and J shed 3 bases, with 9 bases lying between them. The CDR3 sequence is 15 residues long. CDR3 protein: CASSPPRASYNEQFF. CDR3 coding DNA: TGTGCCAGCTCACCACCAAGGGCTAGCTACAATGAGCAGTTCTTC. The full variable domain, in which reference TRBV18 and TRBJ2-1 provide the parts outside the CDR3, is NAGVMQNPRHLVRRRGQEARLRCSPMKGHSHVYWYRQLPEEGLKFMVYLQKENIIDESGMPKERFSAEFPKEGPSILRIQQVVRGDSAAYFCASSPPRASYNEQFFGPGTRLTVL.

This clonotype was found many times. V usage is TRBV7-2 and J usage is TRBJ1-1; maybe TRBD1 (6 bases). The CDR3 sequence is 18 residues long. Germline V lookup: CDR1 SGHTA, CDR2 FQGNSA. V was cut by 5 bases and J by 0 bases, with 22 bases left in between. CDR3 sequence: CASSPGVAGPELNTEAFF. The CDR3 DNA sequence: TGTGCCAGCAGCCCAGGGGTTGCGGGGCCGGAGCTGAACACTGAAGCTTTCTTT.

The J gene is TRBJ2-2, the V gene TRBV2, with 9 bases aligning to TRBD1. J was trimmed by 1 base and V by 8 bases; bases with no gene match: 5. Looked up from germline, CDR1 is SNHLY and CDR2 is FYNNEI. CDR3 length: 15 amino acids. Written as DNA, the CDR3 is TGTGCCAGCCGCGTGGGACAGGGGAACACCGGGGAGCTGTTTTTT. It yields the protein CASRVGQGNTGELFF.

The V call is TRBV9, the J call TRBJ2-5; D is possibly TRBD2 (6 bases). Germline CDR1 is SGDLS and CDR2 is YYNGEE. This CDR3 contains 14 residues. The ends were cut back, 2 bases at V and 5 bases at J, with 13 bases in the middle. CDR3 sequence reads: CASSVSGVMETQYF. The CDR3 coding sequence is TGTGCCAGCAGCGTTTCGGGAGTCATGGAGACCCAGTACTTC.

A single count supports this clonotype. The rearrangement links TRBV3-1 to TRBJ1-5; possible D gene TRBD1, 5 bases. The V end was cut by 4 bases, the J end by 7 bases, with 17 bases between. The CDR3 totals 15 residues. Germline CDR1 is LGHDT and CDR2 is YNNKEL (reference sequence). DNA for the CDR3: TGTGCCAGCAGCCCCCGGGGAGGGACGTCGCAGCCCCAGCATTTT. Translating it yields CASSPRGGTSQPQHF.

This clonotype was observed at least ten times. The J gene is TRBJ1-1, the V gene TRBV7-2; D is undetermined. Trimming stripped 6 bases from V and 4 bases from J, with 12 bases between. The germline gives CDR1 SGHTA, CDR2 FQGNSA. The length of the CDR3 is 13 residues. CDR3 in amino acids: CASRHDIGTEAFF. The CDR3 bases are TGTGCCAGCAGACATGACATTGGCACTGAAGCTTTCTTT.

The CDR3: CAWSVPGGETQYF. In DNA, the CDR3 is TGTGCCTGGAGTGTTCCGGGTGGCGAGACCCAGTACTTC. The V and J genes are TRBV30 and TRBJ2-5; D is ambiguous. V was trimmed by 0 bases and J by 5 bases, leaving 10 bases between them. The CDR3 has 13 amino acids. The germline V gene encodes CDR1 GTSNPN and CDR2 SVGIG (reference sequence).

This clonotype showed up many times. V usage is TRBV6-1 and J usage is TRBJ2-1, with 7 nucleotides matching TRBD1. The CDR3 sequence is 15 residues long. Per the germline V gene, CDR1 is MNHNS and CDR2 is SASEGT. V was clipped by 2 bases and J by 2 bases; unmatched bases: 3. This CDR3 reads CASSEWQGAYNEQFF. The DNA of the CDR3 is TGTGCCAGCAGTGAATGGCAGGGGGCCTACAATGAGCAGTTCTTC.

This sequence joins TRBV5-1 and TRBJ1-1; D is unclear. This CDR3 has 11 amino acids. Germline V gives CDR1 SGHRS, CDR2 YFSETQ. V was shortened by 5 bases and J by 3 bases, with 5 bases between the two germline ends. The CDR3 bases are TGCGCCAGCAGGCTACACACTGAAGCTTTCTTT. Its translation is CASRLHTEAFF.

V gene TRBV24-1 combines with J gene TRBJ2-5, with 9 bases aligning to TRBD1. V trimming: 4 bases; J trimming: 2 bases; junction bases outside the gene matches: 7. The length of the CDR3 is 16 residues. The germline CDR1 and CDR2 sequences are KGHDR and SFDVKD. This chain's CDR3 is CATSDTPGQGQETQYF. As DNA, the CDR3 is TGTGCCACCAGTGACACCCCCGGACAGGGGCAAGAGACCCAGTACTTC.

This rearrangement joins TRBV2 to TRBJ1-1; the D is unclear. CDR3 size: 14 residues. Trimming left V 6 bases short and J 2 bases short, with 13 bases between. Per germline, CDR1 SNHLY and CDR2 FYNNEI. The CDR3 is CASSQGVANTEAFF. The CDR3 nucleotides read TGTGCCAGCAGCCAAGGAGTTGCCAACACTGAAGCTTTCTTT.

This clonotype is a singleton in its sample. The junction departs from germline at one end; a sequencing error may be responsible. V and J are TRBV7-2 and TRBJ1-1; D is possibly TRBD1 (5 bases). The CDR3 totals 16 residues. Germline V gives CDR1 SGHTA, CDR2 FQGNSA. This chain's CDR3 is CASTPVGRKVNTEAFF. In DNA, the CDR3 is TGCGCCAGCACCCCGGTGGGGCGCAAAGTGAACACTGAAGCTTTCTTT.

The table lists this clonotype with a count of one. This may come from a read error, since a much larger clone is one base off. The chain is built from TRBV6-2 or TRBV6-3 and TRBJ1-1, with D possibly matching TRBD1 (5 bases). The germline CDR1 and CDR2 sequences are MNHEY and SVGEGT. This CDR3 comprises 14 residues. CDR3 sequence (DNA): TGTGCCAGCAGTTACCGGGGACGGAACACTAAAGCTTTCTTT. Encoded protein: CASSYRGRNTKAFF.

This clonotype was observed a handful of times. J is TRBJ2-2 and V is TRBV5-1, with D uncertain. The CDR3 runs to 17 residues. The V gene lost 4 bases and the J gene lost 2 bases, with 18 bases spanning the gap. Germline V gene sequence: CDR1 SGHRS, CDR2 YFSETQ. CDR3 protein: CASSLYAQISNTGELFF. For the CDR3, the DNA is TGCGCCAGCAGCCTGTACGCGCAAATATCTAACACCGGGGAGCTGTTTTTT.

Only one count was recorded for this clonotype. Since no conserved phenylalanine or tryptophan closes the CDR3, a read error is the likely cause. The CDR3 DNA sequence: TGCGCCAGCAGCCCCTCCCAACAGGGGTTGATGCCCCAGCATTCT. Protein: CASSPSQQGLMPQHS. The chain is built from TRBV4-1 and TRBJ1-5; 7 bases fit TRBD1. The length of the CDR3 is 15 residues. Losses at the gene ends were 4 bases for V and 9 bases for J; bases not matched to a gene: 12. Per the germline V gene, CDR1 is MGHRA and CDR2 is YSYEKL.

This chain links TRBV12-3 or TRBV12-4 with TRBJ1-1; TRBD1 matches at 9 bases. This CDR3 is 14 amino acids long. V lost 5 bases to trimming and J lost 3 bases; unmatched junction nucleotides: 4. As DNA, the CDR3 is TGTGCCAGCAGTGAGACAGGGGGGTACACTGAAGCTTTCTTT. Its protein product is CASSETGGYTEAFF.

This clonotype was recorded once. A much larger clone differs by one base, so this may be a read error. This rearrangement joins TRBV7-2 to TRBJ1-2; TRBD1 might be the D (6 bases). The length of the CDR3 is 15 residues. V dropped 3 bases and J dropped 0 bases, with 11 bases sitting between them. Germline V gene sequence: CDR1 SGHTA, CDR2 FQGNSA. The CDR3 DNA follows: TGTACCAGCAGCTTGGGACACCAAGCTAACTATGGCTACACCTTC. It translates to CTSSLGHQANYGYTF.